The 16 T cell receptor beta chains presented below share a single source sample, sequenced in a study of T cell responses to AZD1222 COVID-19 vaccine. The repertoire was sequenced with immunoSEQ multiplex PCR; TCRdb's copy has only in-frame clones and lacks some. This table has approximately 100,000 clones, about 86% appearing once. The sample here was peripheral blood, taken on day 0 of AZD1222 vaccination. The receptors were sampled from an adult in good health.

J is TRBJ1-1 and V is TRBV28, with D hard to call. The CDR3 contains 14 residues. The germline V gene encodes CDR1 MDHEN and CDR2 SYDVKM. V dropped 1 base and J dropped 5 bases, with 11 bases sitting between them. The CDR3 loop is CASSLSRVWTEAFF. CDR3 sequence (DNA): TGTGCCAGCAGTTTATCTAGGGTATGGACTGAAGCTTTCTTT.

The CDR3: CATSSNRVSGQTQYF. CDR3 coding DNA: TGTGCCACCAGCAGCAACAGGGTTAGTGGGCAGACCCAGTACTTC. The chain is built from TRBV15 and TRBJ2-5; D is possibly TRBD1 (6 bases). This CDR3 comprises 15 residues. Trimming removed 3 bases from V and 6 bases from J, with 17 bases in between. From germline, CDR1 is LNHNV and CDR2 YYDKDF (reference sequence).

J is TRBJ2-3 and V is TRBV19; TRBD2 might be the D (6 bases). V shed 5 bases and J shed 3 bases, with 21 bases lying between them. CDR1 LNHDA and CDR2 SQIVND come from the germline V gene (reference sequence). The CDR3 is made up of 17 amino acids. The CDR3 reads CASSWTSGPAGTDTQYF. The CDR3 DNA reads as TGTGCCAGTAGTTGGACTTCCGGACCTGCGGGAACAGATACGCAGTATTTT.

This chain links TRBV18 with TRBJ1-1; D is ambiguous. CDR1 is KGHSH and CDR2 is LQKENI in the germline V gene. This CDR3 comprises 13 residues. Deletions cut 5 bases from V and 8 bases from J, with 15 bases between. The CDR3 DNA follows: TGTGCCAGCTCAAACAGCGACACTAGGGAAGCTTTCTTT. It is translated as CASSNSDTREAFF.

This sequence joins TRBV19 and TRBJ2-4; TRBD2 aligns across 7 bases. CDR3 length equals 16 residues. J was trimmed by 3 bases and V by 7 bases; bases with no gene match: 12. CDR1 is LNHDA and CDR2 is SQIVND in the germline V gene (reference sequence). The CDR3, as DNA: TGTGCCAGTACCGACCCGAGCGGGACGGGCAAAAACATTCAGTACTTC. This codes for CASTDPSGTGKNIQYF.

The CDR3, as DNA: TGTGCCAGCAGCCCCACGTTCTACGAGCAGTACTTC. Its protein product is CASSPTFYEQYF. This rearrangement joins TRBV14 to TRBJ2-7, with D uncertain. The germline V gene has CDR1 SGHDN and CDR2 FVKESK. Trimming shortened V by 4 bases and J by 3 bases, and 7 bases separated the two germline ends. This CDR3 region has 12 residues.

The chain has TRBV27 and TRBJ1-1, with a possible D match to TRBD1 (6 bases). The CDR3 covers 13 residues. V lost 5 bases to trimming and J lost 8 bases, with 15 bases between them. Germline V gene data show CDR1 as MNHEY and CDR2 as SMNVEV (reference sequence). The DNA for the CDR3 is TGTGCCAGCAGTCCGGAGCCGGACAGAGAAGCTTTCTTT. Translated: CASSPEPDREAFF.

V usage is TRBV20-1 and J usage is TRBJ2-7; tentatively, D is TRBD1 or TRBD2 (5 bases each). This CDR3 has 15 residues. Trimming pared 3 bases from V and 5 bases from J, leaving 20 bases between. Germline CDR1 DFQATT, CDR2 SNEGSKA (reference sequence). The CDR3 protein is CSASRIVGTNDEQYF. In nucleotides, the CDR3 is TGCAGTGCTAGTAGGATTGTGGGGACGAACGACGAGCAGTACTTC.

This chain uses TRBV5-1 with TRBJ1-3; weak D call: TRBD1 (6 bases). This CDR3 is built from 15 residues. CDR1 and CDR2 (germline): SGHRS, YFSETQ. V shed 0 bases and J shed 2 bases, with 9 bases lying between them. As DNA, the CDR3 is TGCGCCAGCAGCTTGGTAGGGGGACCTGGAAACACCATATATTTT. The encoded protein is CASSLVGGPGNTIYF.

On this clone itself: A junction end diverges from the germline sequence, so it may reflect a read error. The rearrangement links TRBV18 to TRBJ1-6, with D possibly TRBD1 on 5 matching bases. There are 13 residues in the CDR3. CDR1 and CDR2 (germline): KGHSH, LQKENI. The CDR3 sequence is CASSSDPGGEQYF. For the CDR3, the DNA is TGTGCCAGCTCATCAGACCCGGGGGGTGAACAATACTTT.

The genes are TRBV2 and TRBJ1-3; D is unclear. The V end was cut by 3 bases, the J end by 4 bases, with 1 base between. From germline, CDR1 is SNHLY and CDR2 FYNNEI. The CDR3 has 11 residues. This chain's CDR3 is CASSEGNTIYF. CDR3 DNA: TGTGCCAGCAGTGAGGGAAACACCATATATTTT. The full variable domain, with the rest looked up from reference TRBV2 and TRBJ1-3, is EPEVTQTPSHQVTQMGQEVILRCVPISNHLYFYWYRQILGQKVEFLVSFYNNEISEKSEIFDDQFSVERPDGSNFTLKIRSTKLEDSAMYFCASSEGNTIYFGEGSWLTVV.

The chain joins TRBV28 to TRBJ1-4; D is uncertain. This CDR3 has 12 amino acids. Germline lookup yields CDR1 MDHEN and CDR2 SYDVKM. Trimming removed 8 bases at V and 0 bases at J, with 4 bases between. CDR3 bases: TGTGCCAGCGGGACAACTAATGAAAAACTGTTTTTT. This codes for CASGTTNEKLFF.

Only one count was recorded for this clone. The V and J genes are TRBV28 and TRBJ1-1; 8 bases agree with TRBD1. In germline, CDR1 is MDHEN, CDR2 SYDVKM. Germline trimming cut 0 bases from V and 6 bases from J; bases unmatched to any gene: 3. The CDR3 runs to 14 residues. The CDR3 DNA sequence: TGTGCCAGCAGTTTATGGGACAGGGTTTCTGAAGCTTTCTTT. It is translated as CASSLWDRVSEAFF.

The genes are TRBV3-1 (or the pseudogene TRBV3-2) and TRBJ1-4; the D is unclear. The V gene lost 6 bases and the J gene lost 8 bases, with 16 bases spanning the gap. Germline lookup yields CDR1 LGHDT and CDR2 YNNKEL (reference sequence). The length of the CDR3 is 14 residues. The CDR3 loop reads CASSSILWEEKLFF. In nucleotides, the CDR3 is TGTGCCAGCAGTTCAATCCTTTGGGAGGAAAAACTGTTTTTT.

This clone was seen once. The V and J genes are TRBV9 and TRBJ2-7; unclear D gene. The CDR3 is made up of 14 amino acids. The germline CDR1 and CDR2 sequences are SGDLS and YYNGEE. Trimming left V 0 bases short and J 1 base short, with 8 bases between. CDR3 coding DNA: TGTGCCAGCAGCGTAGCGATCGGGTCCTACGAGCAGTACTTC. Its protein product is CASSVAIGSYEQYF.

This clone was found once. The genes are TRBV6-2 or TRBV6-3 and TRBJ2-5; no firm D call. Trimming cost V 2 bases and J 4 bases, with 17 bases left between them. CDR1 and CDR2 from the germline V gene are MNHEY and SVGEGT. The CDR3 sequence is 16 residues long. As DNA, the CDR3 is TGTGCCAGCAGTTACCCAGACCTCCGAGACATAGAGACCCAGTACTTC. This codes for CASSYPDLRDIETQYF.